One and the same sample provided the 26 T cell receptor beta chains below, sequenced in a study of glioma-infiltrating T cells after dendritic cell vaccination. Described time point: after dendritic cell vaccination, including at tumor progression/relapse. Clones were sequenced by immunoSEQ multiplex PCR, and TCRdb holds only the in-frame ones, with some missing. The sample includes almost 90,000 clones, 75% to 90% seen only once; the top ten take less than 7%. Specimen: blood, collected after dendritic cell vaccination. The receptors come from a human donor with glioblastoma.

V and J are TRBV4-3 and TRBJ2-1; perhaps TRBD1 as D (7 bases). Trimming removed 5 bases at V and 16 bases at J, with 24 bases between. The CDR3 extends over 14 amino acids. Germline CDR1 is LGHNA and CDR2 is YSLEER. The CDR3: CASSTSLGGGDSFF. In DNA form, the CDR3 reads TGCGCCAGCAGCACAAGTCTAGGTGGCGGGGACAGTTTCTTC.

The rearrangement joins TRBV4-1 to TRBJ2-5; maybe TRBD1 (6 bases). This CDR3 spans 14 amino acids. The germline V gene encodes CDR1 MGHRA and CDR2 YSYEKL. The V end was cut by 1 base, the J end by 3 bases, with 9 bases between. Here the CDR3 DNA reads TGCGCCAGCAGCCAAGGTTGGACAGAAGAGACCCAGTACTTC. This translates into CASSQGWTEETQYF.

The V and J genes are TRBV25-1 and TRBJ1-1, with D perhaps matching TRBD1 (5 bases). V lost 5 bases to trimming and J lost 9 bases, with 19 bases between them. From germline, CDR1 is MGHDK and CDR2 SYGVNS. This CDR3 spans 14 amino acids. CDR3 protein: CASSPPRGVRKAFF. The CDR3 DNA reads as TGTGCCAGCAGTCCCCCACGGGGGGTGAGGAAAGCTTTCTTT.

This chain connects TRBV6-1 to TRBJ1-1; 8 bases map to TRBD1. From germline, CDR1 is MNHNS and CDR2 SASEGT. CDR3 size: 14 residues. V shed 6 bases and J 0 bases; nucleotides not matched to a gene: 3. This CDR3 is CASSRDRMNTEAFF. CDR3 DNA: TGTGCCAGCAGCCGGGACAGGATGAACACTGAAGCTTTCTTT.

V is TRBV4-3 and J is TRBJ1-6; 11 bases are shared with TRBD1. Losses at the gene ends were 3 bases for V and 8 bases for J; bases not matched to a gene: 6. There are 16 residues in the CDR3. CDR1 LGHNA and CDR2 YSLEER come from the germline V gene. In DNA form, the CDR3 reads TGCGCCAGCAGCCAGAGAGGACAGGGGGCTGATTCACCCCTCCACTTT. Translated: CASSQRGQGADSPLHF.

J is TRBJ2-5 and V is TRBV7-2, with 8 bases fitting TRBD2. The germline gives CDR1 SGHTA, CDR2 FQGNSA. CDR3 size: 15 residues. With 2 bases clipped from V and 2 bases from J, the junction kept 4 bases outside the gene matches. This CDR3 is CASSLMLAGQETQYF. DNA of the CDR3: TGTGCCAGCAGCTTAATGTTAGCGGGACAAGAGACCCAGTACTTC.

The V gene is TRBV20-1, the J gene TRBJ2-7; D is undetermined. Germline assignment: CDR1 DFQATT and CDR2 SNEGSKA (reference sequence). The V gene lost 2 bases and the J gene lost 6 bases, with 8 bases spanning the gap. The CDR3 is 11 amino acids. The CDR3 region is CSARWKREQYF. DNA of the CDR3: TGCAGTGCTAGATGGAAGCGCGAGCAGTACTTC.

The chain combines TRBV18 with TRBJ2-7; TRBD2 is a possible D gene (5 bases). The CDR3 totals 14 residues. Germline CDR1 reads KGHSH; CDR2 reads LQKENI. Trimming took 6 bases from V and 2 from J, leaving 14 bases between them. CDR3 bases: TGTGCCAGCTCTCAGGACGGAGGCCCCTACGAGCAGTACTTC. Translation gives CASSQDGGPYEQYF.

This clone was seen more than once but under ten times. The chain combines TRBV9 with TRBJ1-2; D is unresolved. The germline V gene has CDR1 SGDLS and CDR2 YYNGEE. V lost 1 base and J 7 bases, leaving 11 bases between the germline ends. This CDR3 is 13 amino acids long. The CDR3 bases are TGTGCCAGCAGCGTATCACCCGGTGGTGGCTACACCTTC. Residues: CASSVSPGGGYTF.

V usage is TRBV2 and J usage is TRBJ2-3, with D possibly being TRBD2 (6 bases). The ends were cut back, 4 bases at V and 0 bases at J, with 11 bases in the middle. Germline-derived CDR1 and CDR2 are SNHLY and FYNNEI. The CDR3 consists of 15 residues. CDR3 in DNA: TGTGCCAGCAGTGTGGGCGGGACTAGCACAGATACGCAGTATTTT. Translated: CASSVGGTSTDTQYF.

This rearrangement joins TRBV2 to TRBJ1-5; 10 bases line up with TRBD1. The V segment lost 4 bases and the J segment 7 bases; nucleotides outside the gene matches: 4. Per the germline V gene, CDR1 is SNHLY and CDR2 is FYNNEI. The CDR3 contains 14 residues. CDR3 sequence: CASSGQGAEQPQHF. DNA for the CDR3: TGTGCCAGCAGTGGACAGGGGGCAGAACAGCCCCAGCATTTT. Supplemented by reference TRBV2 and TRBJ1-5, the full variable domain reads EPEVTQTPSHQVTQMGQEVILRCVPISNHLYFYWYRQILGQKVEFLVSFYNNEISEKSEIFDDQFSVERPDGSNFTLKIRSTKLEDSAMYFCASSGQGAEQPQHFGDGTRLSIL.

The chain couples TRBV6-5 to TRBJ1-1, with 7 positions matching TRBD1. J was trimmed by 5 bases and V by 4 bases; bases with no gene match: 7. Germline CDR1 and CDR2: MNHEY and SVGAGI. The CDR3 length is 14 residues. The CDR3 loop reads CASSLLRGLTEAFF. The CDR3 nucleotides are TGTGCCAGCAGTTTGCTCAGGGGGTTAACTGAAGCTTTCTTT.

This chain connects TRBV9 to TRBJ2-7; TRBD1 matches 11 bases. The ends lost 5 bases at V and 3 bases at J; junction bases unmatched: 7. CDR1 SGDLS and CDR2 YYNGEE come from the germline V gene. This CDR3 spans 15 amino acids. CDR3 loop: CASSETGTGGYEQYF. The DNA of the CDR3 is TGTGCCAGCAGTGAGACCGGGACAGGGGGCTACGAGCAGTACTTC.

This chain joins TRBV15 and TRBJ2-1; D is undetermined. The CDR3 totals 16 residues. Trimming took off 0 bases at V and 1 base at J, with 10 bases between the two ends. Germline CDR1 and CDR2: LNHNV and YYDKDF (reference sequence). The CDR3 nucleotides are TGTGCCACCAGCAGAGATCGAGGCGCATCCTACAATGAGCAGTTCTTC. Its translation: CATSRDRGASYNEQFF.

The chain couples TRBV5-4 to TRBJ2-3, with 11 bases identical to TRBD2. Germline V lookup: CDR1 SGHNT, CDR2 YYREEE (reference sequence). The CDR3 runs to 18 residues. The trim removed 2 bases at V and 1 base at J, leaving 9 bases unmatched. The CDR3 loop reads CASSFPQGLADGTDTQYF. CDR3 DNA: TGTGCCAGCAGCTTCCCGCAGGGACTAGCGGACGGCACAGATACGCAGTATTTT.

V usage is TRBV7-8 and J usage is TRBJ2-3; 15 bases agree with TRBD2. Trimming at V came to 5 bases and at J to 2 bases, leaving 8 bases not matched to a gene. The CDR3 is made up of 18 amino acids. Per the germline V gene, CDR1 is SGHVS and CDR2 is FQNEAQ. The CDR3 DNA reads TGTGCCAGCAGCCCTGGACTAGCGGGGGGGCCTTCCACAGATACGCAGTATTTT. Translation: CASSPGLAGGPSTDTQYF.

There are a few counts of this clone. This chain's CDR3 is CASSQPDRGGEKLFF. CDR3 DNA sequence: TGTGCCAGCAGCCAACCCGACAGGGGGGGGGAAAAACTGTTTTTT. The gene calls are TRBV4-2 and TRBJ1-4, with 9 nucleotides matching TRBD1. V lost 2 bases, J lost 8 bases, and 6 bases stayed unmatched. CDR3 length: 15 residues. CDR1 is LGHNA, CDR2 YNFKEQ, per germline.

In this sample, this clone turned up a few times. The chain employs TRBV30 and TRBJ1-4, with D unresolved. The CDR3 sequence is 14 residues long. V lost 5 bases and J lost 0, with 10 bases in between. In germline, CDR1 is GTSNPN, CDR2 SVGIG (reference sequence). Here the CDR3 reads CAWAPAATNEKLFF. The DNA for the CDR3 is TGTGCCTGGGCCCCCGCAGCAACTAATGAAAAACTGTTTTTT.

The V and J genes are TRBV9 and TRBJ2-1; 12 bases line up with TRBD2. Germline CDR1 is SGDLS and CDR2 is YYNGEE. V dropped 2 bases and J dropped 5; count of bases not matched to a gene: 8. This CDR3 contains 17 residues. In nucleotides, the CDR3 is TGTGCCAGCAGCGTGCCTAGCGGGGGGGCCGGCGACAATGAGCAGTTCTTC. This sequence encodes CASSVPSGGAGDNEQFF.

The chain is built from TRBV2 and TRBJ2-7; no clear D gene. V dropped 4 bases and J dropped 5 bases, with 6 bases sitting between them. CDR3 length equals 11 residues. Germline assignment: CDR1 SNHLY and CDR2 FYNNEI. CDR3 bases: TGTGCCAGCAGTGGAGGTAACGAGCAGTACTTC. Residues: CASSGGNEQYF.

This clone was seen only once. The rearrangement links TRBV13 to TRBJ1-5; 8 bases line up with TRBD1. V shed 3 bases, J shed 2 bases, and the junction held 0 bases outside the gene matches. The length of the CDR3 is 14 residues. Germline V gene lookup returns CDR1 PRHDT and CDR2 FYEKMQ (reference sequence). The CDR3 DNA sequence: TGTGCCAGCAGCTTGGGACAGGGCAATCAGCCCCAGCATTTT. It specifies CASSLGQGNQPQHF.

A few counts support this clone. The V and J genes are TRBV27 and TRBJ2-1; 8 bases agree with TRBD1. The CDR3 covers 17 residues. Trimming took 5 bases from V and 2 from J; bases not matched to a gene: 11. Germline V gene lookup returns CDR1 MNHEY and CDR2 SMNVEV (reference sequence). Written as DNA, the CDR3 is TGTGCCAGCAGTCTTCGGACAGGGCTAGTCCCCTACAATGAGCAGTTCTTC. It is translated as CASSLRTGLVPYNEQFF.

This chain links TRBV30 with TRBJ2-7, with TRBD2 identical over 7 bases. From germline, CDR1 is GTSNPN and CDR2 SVGIG (reference sequence). Trimming at V came to 6 bases and at J to 0 bases, leaving 5 bases not matched to a gene. This CDR3 region has 13 residues. The CDR3 sequence is CACGPGGSYEQYF. The CDR3 coding sequence is TGTGCCTGCGGACCGGGAGGCTCCTACGAGCAGTACTTC.

This clone was found a few times. V is TRBV7-9 and J is TRBJ2-1; D gene ambiguous. V was cut by 3 bases and J by 6 bases, with 3 bases left in between. This CDR3 has 11 amino acids. The germline gives CDR1 SEHNR, CDR2 FQNEAQ (reference sequence). The CDR3 is CASSFGNEQFF. CDR3 bases: TGTGCCAGCAGCTTCGGCAATGAGCAGTTCTTC.

CDR3 in amino acids: CASSLSGGPSADTQYF. CDR3 sequence (DNA): TGTGCCAGCAGTTTATCGGGGGGGCCAAGCGCAGATACGCAGTATTTT. This chain links TRBV6-6 with TRBJ2-3, with 8 bases identical to TRBD2. The CDR3 runs 16 residues. V shed 4 bases, J shed 4 bases, and the junction held 10 bases outside the gene matches. Germline V gene lookup returns CDR1 MNHNY and CDR2 SVGAGI (reference sequence).

The chain recombines TRBV30 with TRBJ1-3; D unclear. This CDR3 comprises 13 residues. Germline V gives CDR1 GTSNPN, CDR2 SVGIG (reference sequence). With 2 bases removed from V and 1 base from J, the gap between germline ends came to 6 bases. CDR3 sequence reads: CAWSPRSGNTIYF. The CDR3 DNA is TGTGCCTGGAGTCCTCGTTCTGGAAACACCATATATTTT.